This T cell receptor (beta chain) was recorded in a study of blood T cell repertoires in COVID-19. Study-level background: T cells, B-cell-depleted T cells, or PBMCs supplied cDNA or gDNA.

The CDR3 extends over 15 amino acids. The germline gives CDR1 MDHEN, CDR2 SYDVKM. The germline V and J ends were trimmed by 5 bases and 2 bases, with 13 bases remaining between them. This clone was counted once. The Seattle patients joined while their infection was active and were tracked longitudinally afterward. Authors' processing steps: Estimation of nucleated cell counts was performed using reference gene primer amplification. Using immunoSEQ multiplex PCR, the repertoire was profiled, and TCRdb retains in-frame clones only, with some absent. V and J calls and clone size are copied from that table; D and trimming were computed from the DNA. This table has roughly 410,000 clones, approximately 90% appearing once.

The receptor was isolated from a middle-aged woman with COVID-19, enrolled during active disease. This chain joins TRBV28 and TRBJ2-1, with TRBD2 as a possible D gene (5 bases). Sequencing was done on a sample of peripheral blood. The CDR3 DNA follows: TGTGCCAGCAGTGACCGGACGGGGACCTACAATGAGCAGTTCTTC. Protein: CASSDRTGTYNEQFF.